This T cell receptor beta chain was found in a study of identical twins. Germline CDR1 LGHDT, CDR2 YNNKEL (reference sequence). The CDR3 runs 13 residues. Study-wide results and caveats: There was more out-of-frame TCR alpha sharing in monozygotic twins than models estimated. Zero-insertion findings could be partly confounded by invariant cells (MAIT and iNKT cells).

TCRdb reprocessed the 5' RACE reads via MiXCR and lists one record per CDR3 protein. The sample includes some 1,600,000 distinct CDR3 sequences, about 30% of them seen just once. This clonotype was detected a few times. Its antigen remains unknown. The sequence came from a newborn girl in good health. This chain links TRBV3-1 with TRBJ2-4; D unresolved. The DNA end favors TRBJ2-7, so the J call may be wrong. Sequencing was done on a sample of cord blood. CDR3 bases: TGTGCCAGCAGCCAAGATGGTAATCACGAGCAGTACTTC. Residues: CASSQDGNHEQYF.